Listed here are 22 T cell receptor beta chains from one sample, sequenced in a study of regulatory T cells in long-lasting Graves disease. HTBI primers from iRepertoire and Arm-PCR of CDR3 regions yielded the TCR beta libraries. MiXCR, run by TCRdb on the multiplex PCR reads, gives a single entry per CDR3 protein. Of hundreds of thousands of distinct CDR3 sequences listed, more than 20% were seen once; the top ten hold over 7.5%. The sample's time point: persistent/refractory GD, antithyroid drugs over 5 years with positive TRAb. After RNA was extracted from PBMCs, the TCR library was made from it. This material consisted of peripheral blood mononuclear cells (PBMCs), taken when the disease was refractory, from a patient treated with antithyroid drugs. The receptors stem from a female donor with Graves disease.

Here the CDR3 DNA reads TGTGCCAGCAGTAGGACTAGCGGGGCGACTACGCAGTATTTT. Its protein product is CASSRTSGATTQYF. The J gene is TRBJ2-3, the V gene TRBV12-3 or TRBV12-4, with 12 bases aligning to TRBD2. This CDR3 has 14 residues. After removal of 5 bases from V and 8 bases from J, the junction contained 5 bases not matched to a gene.

The chain carries TRBV29-1 and TRBJ1-2; D is unresolved. The germline gives CDR1 SQVTM, CDR2 ANQGSEA. The CDR3 has 9 residues. V gave up 8 bases and J gave up 6 bases, with 7 bases separating them. Here the CDR3 DNA reads TGCAGCCTTGGGGATGGCTACACCTTC. Its translation is CSLGDGYTF.

This clonotype has at least ten counts. The rearrangement links TRBV5-1 to TRBJ1-2; possibly TRBD1 for D (6 bases). The ends were cut back, 3 bases at V and 8 bases at J, with 20 bases in the middle. The CDR3 sequence is 15 residues long. From germline, CDR1 is SGHRS and CDR2 YFSETQ. The CDR3 region is CASSSSSGVCSGYTF. The CDR3 DNA reads TGCGCCAGCAGCTCATCCTCAGGGGTTTGTTCCGGCTACACCTTC.

V and J are TRBV19 and TRBJ1-1; D remains unclear. V lost 5 bases, J lost 0 bases, and 7 bases lay in between. Germline loops: CDR1 LNHDA, CDR2 SQIVND (reference sequence). The CDR3 has 13 amino acids. CDR3 bases: TGTGCCAGTAGTTCGTTTATGAACACTGAAGCTTTCTTT. This gives the protein CASSSFMNTEAFF.

V and J are TRBV3-1 and TRBJ2-5; 7 bases align to TRBD1. V was pared by 2 bases and J by 4 bases, with 4 bases of the junction left unmatched. From germline, CDR1 is LGHDT and CDR2 YNNKEL (reference sequence). The CDR3 totals 14 residues. CDR3 residues: CASSQSWDRETQYF. The CDR3 DNA is TGTGCCAGCAGCCAATCTTGGGACAGAGAGACCCAGTACTTC.

This clonotype came up a few times. This chain joins TRBV5-1 and TRBJ2-1, with D unclear. This CDR3 is 15 amino acids long. Trimming shortened V by 3 bases and J by 2 bases, and 12 bases separated the two germline ends. The V gene's germline CDR1 is SGHRS and CDR2 YFSETQ. The CDR3 here is CASSWAPTPYNEQFF. In DNA form, the CDR3 reads TGCGCCAGCAGCTGGGCTCCCACCCCCTACAATGAGCAGTTCTTC.

The chain recombines TRBV19 with TRBJ1-5; D unresolved. This CDR3 comprises 17 residues. Looked up from germline, CDR1 is LNHDA and CDR2 is SQIVND (reference sequence). Trimming pared 5 bases from V and 1 base from J, leaving 18 bases between. CDR3 nucleotide sequence: TGTGCCAGTAGTCCAACCCTGAACCGCTACAGCAATCAGCCCCAGCATTTT. Translated: CASSPTLNRYSNQPQHF.

The genes are TRBV20-1 and TRBJ2-7; maybe TRBD1 (6 bases). The CDR3 loop spans 13 amino acids. Trimming took off 6 bases at V and 3 bases at J, with 15 bases between the two ends. CDR1 and CDR2 (germline): DFQATT, SNEGSKA (reference sequence). The CDR3 protein is CSAAEDSIYEQYF. Written as DNA, the CDR3 is TGCAGTGCCGCAGAGGACAGTATCTACGAGCAGTACTTC.

This clonotype has just a few counts. The chain carries TRBV19 and TRBJ2-2; 10 nucleotides line up with TRBD1. Germline V CDR1 and CDR2: LNHDA, SQIVND (reference sequence). The CDR3 spans 15 residues. Trimming at V came to 10 bases and at J to 4 bases, leaving 9 bases not matched to a gene. The CDR3 DNA follows: TGTGCCACCTCCGGGACAGGGGCGCCCACCGGGGAGCTGTTTTTT. It encodes CATSGTGAPTGELFF. The full variable domain, rest sourced from reference TRBV19 and TRBJ2-2, is DGGITQSPKYLFRKEGQNVTLSCEQNLNHDAMYWYRQDPGQGLRLIYYSQIVNDFQKGDIAEGYSVSREKKESFPLTVTSAQKNPTAFYLCATSGTGAPTGELFFGEGSRLTVL.

V gene TRBV20-1 combines with J gene TRBJ2-7; the D is unclear. This CDR3 is 15 amino acids long. Trimming took off 4 bases at V and 0 bases at J, with 16 bases between the two ends. Germline loops: CDR1 DFQATT, CDR2 SNEGSKA (reference sequence). The CDR3 region is CSAKELRKSSYEQYF. Here the CDR3 DNA reads TGCAGTGCTAAAGAGTTGAGAAAAAGCTCCTACGAGCAGTACTTC.

This clonotype has at least ten counts. V is TRBV11-2 and J is TRBJ1-1; 7 nucleotides align to TRBD1. CDR3 length: 15 residues. The trim removed 5 bases at V and 3 bases at J, leaving 9 bases unmatched. From germline, CDR1 is SGHAT and CDR2 FQNNGV. CDR3 DNA sequence: TGTGCCAGCAGCACTCGACAGGGAACGGACACTGAAGCTTTCTTT. Its translation is CASSTRQGTDTEAFF. The entire variable domain, with the rest obtained from reference TRBV11-2 and TRBJ1-1, is as follows: EAGVAQSPRYKIIEKRQSVAFWCNPISGHATLYWYQQILGQGPKLLIQFQNNGVVDDSQLPKDRFSAERLKGVDSTLKIQPAKLEDSAVYLCASSTRQGTDTEAFFGQGTRLTVV.

This clonotype appeared many times. The gene calls are TRBV10-1 and TRBJ2-3, with 8 positions matching TRBD1. The V gene's germline CDR1 is WNHNN and CDR2 SYGVQD (reference sequence). Trimming removed 3 bases from V and 6 bases from J; junction bases left unmatched: 5. The CDR3 runs to 14 residues. CDR3 in amino acids: CASSDRTGKDTQYF. CDR3 coding DNA: TGCGCCAGCAGTGATCGGACAGGGAAGGATACGCAGTATTTT.

Notes on this clonotype: A single base separates this from a much larger clone, so it may be a read error. The chain has TRBV27 and TRBJ2-7; the D gene is possibly TRBD2 (6 bases). This CDR3 comprises 17 residues. The germline V gene has CDR1 MNHEY and CDR2 SMNVEV (reference sequence). CDR3 sequence: CACSLSGIPSSAYEQYF. The CDR3 DNA sequence: TGTGCCTGCAGTTTATCGGGCATTCCGTCTAGCGCCTACGAGCAGTACTTC.

In its sample, this clonotype was seen many times. The rearrangement joins TRBV20-1 to TRBJ2-7; perhaps TRBD2 as D (6 bases). V was cut by 0 bases and J by 4 bases, with 10 bases left in between. The CDR3 is 13 amino acids. CDR1 is DFQATT, CDR2 SNEGSKA, per germline (reference sequence). The CDR3 sequence is CSARDPGLYEQYF. The CDR3 coding sequence is TGCAGTGCTAGAGATCCGGGACTGTACGAGCAGTACTTC.

This clonotype was seen repeatedly, ten times or more. The V call is TRBV5-1, the J call TRBJ2-7, with 7 bases identical to TRBD1. J lost 5 bases, V lost 0 bases, and 11 bases had no gene match. The CDR3 length is 16 residues. CDR1 and CDR2 (germline): SGHRS, YFSETQ. The CDR3 region is CASSLALTGFVDEQYF. The DNA for the CDR3 is TGCGCCAGCAGCTTGGCCCTGACAGGGTTCGTCGACGAGCAGTACTTC.

This chain links TRBV20-1 with TRBJ2-2; D gene ambiguous. Germline CDR1 is DFQATT and CDR2 is SNEGSKA (reference sequence). Trimming left V 0 bases short and J 0 bases short, with 8 bases between. The CDR3 sequence is 15 residues long. CDR3 nucleotide sequence: TGCAGTGCTAGAGATTTGGATGCGAACACCGGGGAGCTGTTTTTT. It specifies CSARDLDANTGELFF.

The gene calls are TRBV5-1 and TRBJ1-1; D gene unclear. With 3 bases removed from V and 1 base from J, the gap between germline ends came to 7 bases. The CDR3 extends over 13 amino acids. Germline CDR1 SGHRS, CDR2 YFSETQ. Written as DNA, the CDR3 is TGCGCCAGCAGCTCTCAGAAGAACACTGAAGCTTTCTTT. Protein sequence: CASSSQKNTEAFF.

There are many counts of this clonotype. The chain uses TRBV2 and TRBJ2-5; 8 nucleotides line up with TRBD2. This CDR3 region has 17 residues. From germline, CDR1 is SNHLY and CDR2 FYNNEI. Trimming took 6 bases from V and 2 from J; bases not matched to a gene: 14. In nucleotides, the CDR3 is TGTGCCAGCAGGAAAAGCTCCTCGGGACTAGGGCAAGAGACCCAGTACTTC. Protein: CASRKSSSGLGQETQYF.

This clonotype was seen only a few times. The J gene is TRBJ2-7, the V gene TRBV4-3; 12 nucleotides line up with TRBD2. With V trimmed by 2 bases and J by 3 bases, 11 bases remained unmatched. Germline V gives CDR1 LGHNA, CDR2 YSLEER. This CDR3 comprises 18 residues. This chain's CDR3 is CASSQFPPGLAGIYEQYF. CDR3 DNA sequence: TGCGCCAGCAGCCAATTTCCTCCCGGACTAGCGGGAATCTACGAGCAGTACTTC.

In this sample, this clonotype turned up many times. This chain uses TRBV18 with TRBJ2-7; 7 nucleotides match TRBD1. The CDR3 contains 13 residues. Trimming removed 8 bases from V and 0 bases from J; junction bases left unmatched: 4. Looked up from germline, CDR1 is KGHSH and CDR2 is LQKENI. For the CDR3, the DNA is TGTGCCAGCAGCCGGGACAGCTCCTACGAGCAGTACTTC. Its protein is CASSRDSSYEQYF.

This clonotype was counted a few times. The chain is built from TRBV4-2 and TRBJ1-1; 8 bases line up with TRBD1. Germline V gene data show CDR1 as LGHNA and CDR2 as YNFKEQ. The CDR3 loop spans 15 amino acids. The V gene end was trimmed by 2 bases and the J gene end by 0 bases; junction bases not matched to a gene: 2. Here the CDR3 DNA reads TGTGCCAGCAGCCAATGGACAGGGATGAACACTGAAGCTTTCTTT. Residues: CASSQWTGMNTEAFF.

In this sample, this clonotype turned up a few times. The chain couples TRBV29-1 to TRBJ1-4; no reliable D call. CDR3 length: 14 amino acids. V lost 2 bases, J lost 8 bases, and 15 bases lay in between. In germline, CDR1 is SQVTM, CDR2 ANQGSEA. CDR3 loop: CSVELLGRNEKLFF. CDR3 nucleotides: TGCAGCGTTGAACTTCTGGGCAGGAACGAAAAACTGTTTTTT.